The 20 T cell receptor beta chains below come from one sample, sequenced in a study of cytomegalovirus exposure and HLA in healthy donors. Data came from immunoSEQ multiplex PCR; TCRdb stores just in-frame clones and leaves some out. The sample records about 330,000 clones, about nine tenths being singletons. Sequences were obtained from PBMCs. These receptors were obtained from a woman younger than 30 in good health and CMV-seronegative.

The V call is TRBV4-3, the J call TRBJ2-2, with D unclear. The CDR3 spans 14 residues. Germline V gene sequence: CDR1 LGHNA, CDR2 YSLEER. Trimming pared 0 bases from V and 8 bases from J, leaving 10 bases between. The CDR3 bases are TGCGCCAGCAGCCAAGATCGAAAACGGGGGGAGCTGTTTTTT. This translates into CASSQDRKRGELFF.

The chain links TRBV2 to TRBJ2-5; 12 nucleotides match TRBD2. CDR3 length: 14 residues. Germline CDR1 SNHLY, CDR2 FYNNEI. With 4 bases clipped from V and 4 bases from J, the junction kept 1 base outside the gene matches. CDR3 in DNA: TGTGCCAGCAGTGGGGGACTAGCGGGAGAGACCCAGTACTTC. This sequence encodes CASSGGLAGETQYF.

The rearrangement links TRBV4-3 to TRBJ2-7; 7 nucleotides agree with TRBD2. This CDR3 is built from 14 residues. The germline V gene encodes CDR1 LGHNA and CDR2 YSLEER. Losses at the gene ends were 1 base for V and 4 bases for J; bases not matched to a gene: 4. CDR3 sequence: CASSQAPGGYEQYF. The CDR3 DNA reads TGCGCCAGCAGCCAAGCTCCGGGAGGATACGAGCAGTACTTC.

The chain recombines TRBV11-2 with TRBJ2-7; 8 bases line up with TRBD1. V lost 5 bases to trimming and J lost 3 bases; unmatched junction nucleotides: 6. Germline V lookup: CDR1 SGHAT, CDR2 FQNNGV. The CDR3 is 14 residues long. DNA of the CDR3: TGTGCCAGCAGCAACCGGACAGGGTACTACGAGCAGTACTTC. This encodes CASSNRTGYYEQYF.

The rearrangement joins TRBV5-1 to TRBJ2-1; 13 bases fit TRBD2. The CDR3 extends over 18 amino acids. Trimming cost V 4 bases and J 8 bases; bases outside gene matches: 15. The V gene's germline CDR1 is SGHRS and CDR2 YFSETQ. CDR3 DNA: TGCGCCAGCAGCCCGGAAGGACTAGCGGGAGCGGTTGTCGATGAGCAGTTCTTC. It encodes CASSPEGLAGAVVDEQFF.

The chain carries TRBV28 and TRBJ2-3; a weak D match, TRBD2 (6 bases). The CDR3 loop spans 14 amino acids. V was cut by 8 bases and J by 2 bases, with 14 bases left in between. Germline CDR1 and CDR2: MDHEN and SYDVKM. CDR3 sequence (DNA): TGTGCCAGCTTAAAGGGAGGCCTCACAGATACGCAGTATTTT. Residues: CASLKGGLTDTQYF.

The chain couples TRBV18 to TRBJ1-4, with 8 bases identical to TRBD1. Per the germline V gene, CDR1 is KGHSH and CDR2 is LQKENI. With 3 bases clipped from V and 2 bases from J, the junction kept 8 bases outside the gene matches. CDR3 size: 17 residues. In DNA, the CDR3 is TGTGCCAGCTCACCGTCTCTTCCAGGGGGCACTAATGAAAAACTGTTTTTT. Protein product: CASSPSLPGGTNEKLFF.

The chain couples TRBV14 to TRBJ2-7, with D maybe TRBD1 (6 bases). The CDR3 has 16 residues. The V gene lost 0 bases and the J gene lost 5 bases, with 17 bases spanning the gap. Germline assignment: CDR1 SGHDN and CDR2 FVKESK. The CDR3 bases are TGTGCCAGCAGCCAAGATAAGGGGCGCAGGGGACACGAGCAGTACTTC. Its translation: CASSQDKGRRGHEQYF.

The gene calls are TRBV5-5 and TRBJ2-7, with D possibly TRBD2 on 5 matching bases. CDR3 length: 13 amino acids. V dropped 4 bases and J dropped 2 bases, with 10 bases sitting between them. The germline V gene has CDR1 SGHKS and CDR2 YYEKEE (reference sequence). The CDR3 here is CASSTPGTYEQYF. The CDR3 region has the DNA TGTGCCAGCAGCACTCCGGGAACCTACGAGCAGTACTTC.

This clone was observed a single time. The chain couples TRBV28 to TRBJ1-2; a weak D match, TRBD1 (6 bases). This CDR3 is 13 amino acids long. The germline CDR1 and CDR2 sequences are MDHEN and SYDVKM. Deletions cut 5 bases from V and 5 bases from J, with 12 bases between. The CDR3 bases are TGTGCCAGCAGTAAACAGGGCAGGTATGGCTACACCTTC. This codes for CASSKQGRYGYTF.

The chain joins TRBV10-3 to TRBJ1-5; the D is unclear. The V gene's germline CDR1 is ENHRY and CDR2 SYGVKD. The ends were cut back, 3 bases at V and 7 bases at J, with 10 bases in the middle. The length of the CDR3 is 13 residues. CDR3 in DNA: TGTGCCATCAGTGAAGGCGCGGGGCAGCCCCAGCATTTT. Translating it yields CAISEGAGQPQHF.

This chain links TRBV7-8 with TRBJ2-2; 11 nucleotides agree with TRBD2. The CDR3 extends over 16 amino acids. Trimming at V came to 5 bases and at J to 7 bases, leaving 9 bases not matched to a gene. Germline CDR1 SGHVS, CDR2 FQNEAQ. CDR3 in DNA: TGTGCCAGCAGCAGCTTAGCGGGAGGGCCGGTCGGGGAGCTGTTTTTT. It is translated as CASSSLAGGPVGELFF.

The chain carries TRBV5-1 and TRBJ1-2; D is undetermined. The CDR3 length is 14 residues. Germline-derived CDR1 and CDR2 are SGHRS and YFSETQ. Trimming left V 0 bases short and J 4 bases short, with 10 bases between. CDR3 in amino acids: CASSLDPAFYGYTF. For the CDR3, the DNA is TGCGCCAGCAGCTTGGATCCAGCGTTCTATGGCTACACCTTC.

For the CDR3, the DNA is TGTGCCAGCAGCCAAGACAGGGACCAAGAGACCCAGTACTTC. This gives the protein CASSQDRDQETQYF. This chain links TRBV27 with TRBJ2-5; 7 nucleotides match TRBD1. The CDR3 runs to 14 residues. CDR1 is MNHEY and CDR2 is SMNVEV in the germline V gene (reference sequence). The V segment lost 6 bases and the J segment 0 bases; nucleotides outside the gene matches: 4.

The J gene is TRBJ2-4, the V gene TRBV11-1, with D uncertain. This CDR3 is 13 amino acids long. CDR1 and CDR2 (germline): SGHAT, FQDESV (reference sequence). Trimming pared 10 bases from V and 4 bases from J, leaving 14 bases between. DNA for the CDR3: TGTGCCATTCCCAGGCAGGCGAAAAACATTCAGTACTTC. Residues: CAIPRQAKNIQYF.

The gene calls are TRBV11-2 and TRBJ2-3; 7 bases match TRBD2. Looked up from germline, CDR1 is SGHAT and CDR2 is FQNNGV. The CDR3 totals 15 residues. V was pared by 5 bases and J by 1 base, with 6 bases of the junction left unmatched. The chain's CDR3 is CASSNSAGGTDTQYF. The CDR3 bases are TGTGCCAGCAGCAACTCGGCGGGAGGCACAGATACGCAGTATTTT. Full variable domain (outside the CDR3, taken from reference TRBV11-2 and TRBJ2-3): EAGVAQSPRYKIIEKRQSVAFWCNPISGHATLYWYQQILGQGPKLLIQFQNNGVVDDSQLPKDRFSAERLKGVDSTLKIQPAKLEDSAVYLCASSNSAGGTDTQYFGPGTRLTVL.

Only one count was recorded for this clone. CDR3 region: CASSEQTQETQYF. In nucleotides, the CDR3 is TGCGCCAGCAGCGAGCAAACCCAAGAGACCCAGTACTTC. The J gene is TRBJ2-5, the V gene TRBV5-1; D is unresolved. This CDR3 has 13 amino acids. V lost 4 bases and J lost 1, with 8 bases in between. Per germline, CDR1 SGHRS and CDR2 YFSETQ.

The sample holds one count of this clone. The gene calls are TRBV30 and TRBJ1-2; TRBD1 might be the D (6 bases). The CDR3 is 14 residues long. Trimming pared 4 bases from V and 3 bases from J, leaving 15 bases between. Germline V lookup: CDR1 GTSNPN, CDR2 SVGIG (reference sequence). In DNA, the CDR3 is TGTGCCTGGACCAGGAAGGGGGGGGACTATGGCTACACCTTC. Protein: CAWTRKGGDYGYTF.

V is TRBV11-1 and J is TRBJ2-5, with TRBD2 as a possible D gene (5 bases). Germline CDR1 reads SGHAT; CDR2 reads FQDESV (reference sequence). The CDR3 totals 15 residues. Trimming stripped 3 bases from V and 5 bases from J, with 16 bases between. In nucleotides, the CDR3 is TGTGCCAGCAGCTTTGCGGGCAGCGTGGGGGAGACCCAGTACTTC. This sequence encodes CASSFAGSVGETQYF.

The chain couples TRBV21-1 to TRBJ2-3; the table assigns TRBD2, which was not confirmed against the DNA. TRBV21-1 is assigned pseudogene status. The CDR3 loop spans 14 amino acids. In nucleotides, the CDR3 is TGTGCCAGCAGCAAAGCGCGGGACACAGATACGCAGTATTTT. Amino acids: CASSKARDTDTQYF.